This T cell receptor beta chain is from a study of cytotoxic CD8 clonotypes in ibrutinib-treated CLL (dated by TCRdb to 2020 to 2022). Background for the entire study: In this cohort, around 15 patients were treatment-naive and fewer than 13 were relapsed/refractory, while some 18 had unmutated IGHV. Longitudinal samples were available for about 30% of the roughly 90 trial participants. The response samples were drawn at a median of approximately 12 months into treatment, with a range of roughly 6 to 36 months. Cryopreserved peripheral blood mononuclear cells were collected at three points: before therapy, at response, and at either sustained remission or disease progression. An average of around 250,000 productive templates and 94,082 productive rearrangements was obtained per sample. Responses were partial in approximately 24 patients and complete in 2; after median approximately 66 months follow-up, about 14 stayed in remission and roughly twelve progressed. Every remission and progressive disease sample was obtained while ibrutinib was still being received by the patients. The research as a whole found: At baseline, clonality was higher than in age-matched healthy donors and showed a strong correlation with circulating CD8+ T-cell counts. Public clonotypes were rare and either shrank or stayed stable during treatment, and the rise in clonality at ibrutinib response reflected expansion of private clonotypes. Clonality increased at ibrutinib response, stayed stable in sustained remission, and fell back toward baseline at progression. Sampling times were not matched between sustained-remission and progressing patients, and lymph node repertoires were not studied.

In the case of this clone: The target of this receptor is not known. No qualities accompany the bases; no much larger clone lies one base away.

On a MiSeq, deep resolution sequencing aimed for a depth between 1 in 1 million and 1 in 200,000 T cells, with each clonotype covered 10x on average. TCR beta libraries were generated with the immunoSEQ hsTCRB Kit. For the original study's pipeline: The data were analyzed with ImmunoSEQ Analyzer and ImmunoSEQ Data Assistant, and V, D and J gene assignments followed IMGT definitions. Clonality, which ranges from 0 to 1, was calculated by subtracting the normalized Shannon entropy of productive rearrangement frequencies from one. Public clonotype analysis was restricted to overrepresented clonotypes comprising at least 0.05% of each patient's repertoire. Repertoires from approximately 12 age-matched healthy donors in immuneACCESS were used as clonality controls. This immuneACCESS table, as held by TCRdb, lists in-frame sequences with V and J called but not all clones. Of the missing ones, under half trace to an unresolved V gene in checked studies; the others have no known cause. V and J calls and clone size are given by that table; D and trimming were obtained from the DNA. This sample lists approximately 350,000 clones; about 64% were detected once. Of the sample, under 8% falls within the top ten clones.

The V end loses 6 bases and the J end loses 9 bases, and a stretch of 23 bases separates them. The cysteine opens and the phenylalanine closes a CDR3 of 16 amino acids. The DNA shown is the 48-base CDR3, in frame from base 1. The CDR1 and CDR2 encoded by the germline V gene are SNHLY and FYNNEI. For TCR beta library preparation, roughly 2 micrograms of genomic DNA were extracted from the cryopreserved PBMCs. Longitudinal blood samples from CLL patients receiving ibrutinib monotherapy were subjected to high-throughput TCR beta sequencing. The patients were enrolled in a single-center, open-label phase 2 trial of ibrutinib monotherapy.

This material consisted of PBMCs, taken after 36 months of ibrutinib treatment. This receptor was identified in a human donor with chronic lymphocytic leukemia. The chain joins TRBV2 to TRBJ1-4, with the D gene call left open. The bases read TGTGCCAGCAGAGCCGGACCTAATATCGAAGGACAAAAACTGTTTTTT. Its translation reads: CASRAGPNIEGQKLFF.